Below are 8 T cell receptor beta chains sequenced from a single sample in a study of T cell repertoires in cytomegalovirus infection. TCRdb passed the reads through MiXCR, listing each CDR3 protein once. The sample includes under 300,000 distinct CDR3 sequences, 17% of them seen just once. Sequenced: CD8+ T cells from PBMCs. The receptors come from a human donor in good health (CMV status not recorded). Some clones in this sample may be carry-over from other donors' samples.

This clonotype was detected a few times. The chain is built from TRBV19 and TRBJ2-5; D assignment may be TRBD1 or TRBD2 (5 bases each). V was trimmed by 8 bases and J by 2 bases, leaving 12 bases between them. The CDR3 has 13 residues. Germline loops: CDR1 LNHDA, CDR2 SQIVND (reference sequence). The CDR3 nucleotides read TGTGCCAGTCAGGGACGCCTGCAAGAGACCCAGTACTTC. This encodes CASQGRLQETQYF.

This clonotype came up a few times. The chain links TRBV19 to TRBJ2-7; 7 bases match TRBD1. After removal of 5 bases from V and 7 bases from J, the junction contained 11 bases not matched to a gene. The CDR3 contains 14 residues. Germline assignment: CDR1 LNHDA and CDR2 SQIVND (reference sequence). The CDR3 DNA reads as TGTGCCAGTAGTCCCCGGACAGGCCGGTGGGAGCAGTACTTC. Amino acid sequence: CASSPRTGRWEQYF.

CDR3 region: CASSLEGQGARNTIYF. CDR3 nucleotides: TGTGCCAGCAGTTTAGAGGGACAGGGGGCAAGAAACACCATATATTTT. The rearrangement joins TRBV28 to TRBJ1-3; TRBD1 aligns across 12 bases. The CDR3 has 16 amino acids. After removal of 2 bases from V and 5 bases from J, the junction contained 4 bases not matched to a gene. Germline CDR1 is MDHEN and CDR2 is SYDVKM.

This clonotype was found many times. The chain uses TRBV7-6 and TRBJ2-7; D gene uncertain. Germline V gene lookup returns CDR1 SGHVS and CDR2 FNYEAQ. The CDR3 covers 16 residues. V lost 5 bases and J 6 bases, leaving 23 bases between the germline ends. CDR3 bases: TGTGCCAGCAGCCCCTTGGTCGCCGAACGGTCGACCGAGCAGTACTTC. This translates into CASSPLVAERSTEQYF. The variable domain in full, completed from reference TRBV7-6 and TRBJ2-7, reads GAGVSQSPRYKVTKRGQDVALRCDPISGHVSLYWYRQALGQGPEFLTYFNYEAQQDKSGLPNDRFSAERPEGSISTLTIQRTEQRDSAMYRCASSPLVAERSTEQYFGPGTRLTVT.

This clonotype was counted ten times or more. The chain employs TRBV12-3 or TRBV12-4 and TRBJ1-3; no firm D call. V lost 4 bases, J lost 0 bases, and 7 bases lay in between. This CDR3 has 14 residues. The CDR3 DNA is TGTGCCAGCAGTTGGTCCCTCTCTGGAAACACCATATATTTT. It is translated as CASSWSLSGNTIYF.

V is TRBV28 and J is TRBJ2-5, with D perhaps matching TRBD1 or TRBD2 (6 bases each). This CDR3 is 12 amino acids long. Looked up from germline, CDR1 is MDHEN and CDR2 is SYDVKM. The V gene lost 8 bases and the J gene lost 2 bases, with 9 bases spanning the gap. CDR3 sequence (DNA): TGTGCCAGCGGGGGGACACAAGAGACCCAGTACTTC. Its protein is CASGGTQETQYF.

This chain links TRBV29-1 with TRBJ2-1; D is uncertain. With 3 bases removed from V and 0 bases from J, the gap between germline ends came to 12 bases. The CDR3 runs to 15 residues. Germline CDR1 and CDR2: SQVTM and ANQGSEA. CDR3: CSVDGDNRSYNEQFF. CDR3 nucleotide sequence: TGCAGCGTTGACGGTGACAACCGCTCCTACAATGAGCAGTTCTTC.

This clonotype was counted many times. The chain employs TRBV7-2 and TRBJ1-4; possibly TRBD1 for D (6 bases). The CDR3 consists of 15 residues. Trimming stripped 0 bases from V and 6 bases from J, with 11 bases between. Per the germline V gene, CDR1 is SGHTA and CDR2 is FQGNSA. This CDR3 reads CASSLAGGLDEKLFF. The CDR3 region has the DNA TGTGCCAGCAGCTTAGCGGGGGGGCTTGATGAAAAACTGTTTTTT.